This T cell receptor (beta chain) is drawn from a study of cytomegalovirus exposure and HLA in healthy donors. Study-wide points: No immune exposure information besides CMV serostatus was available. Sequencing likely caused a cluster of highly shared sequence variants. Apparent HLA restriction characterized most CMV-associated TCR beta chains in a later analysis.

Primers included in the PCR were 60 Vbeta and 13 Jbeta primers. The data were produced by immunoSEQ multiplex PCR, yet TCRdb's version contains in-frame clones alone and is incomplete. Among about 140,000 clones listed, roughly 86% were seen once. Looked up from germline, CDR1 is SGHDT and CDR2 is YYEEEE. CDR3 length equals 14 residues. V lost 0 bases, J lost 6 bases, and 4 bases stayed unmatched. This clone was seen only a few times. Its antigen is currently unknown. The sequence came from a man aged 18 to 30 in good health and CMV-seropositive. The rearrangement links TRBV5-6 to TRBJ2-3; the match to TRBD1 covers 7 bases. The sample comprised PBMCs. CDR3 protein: CASSLGGTADTQYF. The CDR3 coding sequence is TGTGCCAGCAGCTTGGGTGGGACAGCCGATACGCAGTATTTT.